The 18 T cell receptor beta chains below were found in one sample sequenced in a study of T cell repertoires in ileal Crohn's disease (dated by TCRdb to between 2018 and 2021). Reading the label with the study, this specimen's time point is: neoterminal ileum biopsy at postoperative endoscopy, about 6 months after surgery. Libraries were prepared through the immunoSEQ multiplex PCR assay. The clones in this table, taken by TCRdb from immuneACCESS, are in-frame only. Not every clone is retained; where verified, under half of the shortfall comes from an unresolved V gene, and the cause of the rest is unknown. The sample table records about 3,500 clones; roughly 80% of these occur just once. The ten largest clones capture roughly 5% of the sample. Sequences were obtained from ileal tissue. Receptor source: an adult with Crohn's disease.

V and J are TRBV5-4 and TRBJ2-2; 7 positions match TRBD2. With V trimmed by 2 bases and J by 4 bases, 2 bases remained unmatched. The germline gives CDR1 SGHNT, CDR2 YYREEE (reference sequence). The CDR3 is 14 residues long. The CDR3 sequence: CASSFAGVTGELFF. Written as DNA, the CDR3 is TGTGCCAGCAGCTTCGCGGGGGTCACCGGGGAGCTGTTTTTT.

In this sample, this clone turned up a few times. This sequence joins TRBV9 and TRBJ1-1; TRBD1 matches 7 bases. After removal of 3 bases from V and 0 bases from J, the junction contained 8 bases not matched to a gene. Germline V gives CDR1 SGDLS, CDR2 YYNGEE. The CDR3 covers 16 residues. In DNA form, the CDR3 reads TGTGCCAGCAGCGCGGGAGGGGGACAGCTGAACACTGAAGCTTTCTTT. Its protein product is CASSAGGGQLNTEAFF.

As regards this clone: A read error may account for a junction end that differs from germline. V and J are TRBV6-5 and TRBJ1-3, with a possible D match to TRBD1 (5 bases). The CDR3 runs 16 residues. The germline V gene has CDR1 MNHEY and CDR2 SVGAGI. The CDR3, as DNA: TGTGCCGGCAGTTACTCGTGGACACAATCTGGAAACACCATATATTTT. This sequence encodes CAGSYSWTQSGNTIYF.

J is TRBJ1-1 and V is TRBV28, with 7 bases that match TRBD1. The J segment lost 4 bases and the V segment lost 7 bases, leaving 12 bases of the junction unmatched. The germline gives CDR1 MDHEN, CDR2 SYDVKM. This CDR3 comprises 15 residues. DNA of the CDR3: TGTGCCAGCACTCCAAAGGGGGCGCGCAGCACTGAAGCTTTCTTT. The encoded protein is CASTPKGARSTEAFF.

The rearrangement uses TRBV28 and TRBJ2-5; TRBD2 aligns across 11 bases. J gave up 7 bases and V 4 bases, and 11 bases lay outside the gene matches. The CDR3 length is 16 residues. Germline V gene data show CDR1 as MDHEN and CDR2 as SYDVKM. The CDR3: CASSSGTSGPGATQYF. The CDR3 DNA reads TGTGCCAGCAGTTCCGGGACTAGCGGCCCGGGGGCGACCCAGTACTTC.

V usage is TRBV2 and J usage is TRBJ1-5; D is undetermined. This CDR3 region has 18 residues. The V end lost 6 bases, the J end lost 2 bases, and 23 bases lay between the germline ends. Germline V gene sequence: CDR1 SNHLY, CDR2 FYNNEI. The CDR3 DNA reads TGTGCCAGCAGGAAAAGTCGGTTGGAGGGTCCCGGCAATCAGCCCCAGCATTTT. Translating it yields CASRKSRLEGPGNQPQHF.

The chain uses TRBV19 and TRBJ2-6, with 8 bases lining up with TRBD2. The CDR3 is made up of 16 amino acids. The germline gives CDR1 LNHDA, CDR2 SQIVND (reference sequence). V shed 5 bases and J 0 bases; nucleotides not matched to a gene: 3. The CDR3 region has the DNA TGTGCCAGTAGTCGGGGGGGCTACTCTGGGGCCAACGTCCTGACTTTC. Protein product: CASSRGGYSGANVLTF.

The chain uses TRBV5-4 and TRBJ1-6; TRBD1 is a possible D gene (6 bases). The CDR3 runs to 15 residues. With 6 bases removed from V and 7 bases from J, the gap between germline ends came to 17 bases. CDR1 is SGHNT, CDR2 YYREEE, per germline (reference sequence). This CDR3 reads CASTAAGAWNSPLHF. The CDR3 DNA is TGTGCCAGCACCGCCGCAGGGGCATGGAATTCACCCCTCCACTTT.

The CDR3: CASSYSLAGGDHEQFF. DNA for the CDR3: TGTGCCAGCAGTTACTCTCTAGCGGGGGGGGACCATGAGCAGTTCTTC. V is TRBV6-5 and J is TRBJ2-1, with 12 bases lining up with TRBD2. The CDR3 is 16 amino acids. Trimming at V came to 0 bases and at J to 8 bases, leaving 5 bases not matched to a gene. Germline CDR1 MNHEY, CDR2 SVGAGI.

The chain uses TRBV5-6 and TRBJ1-1; no clear D. Per germline, CDR1 SGHDT and CDR2 YYEEEE. This CDR3 is built from 16 residues. V dropped 2 bases and J dropped 5 bases, with 19 bases sitting between them. The CDR3 loop is CASSLRSLSAGTEAFF. The DNA for the CDR3 is TGTGCCAGCAGCTTACGCTCACTCTCAGCGGGGACTGAAGCTTTCTTT. Filled out from reference TRBV5-6 and TRBJ1-1, the complete variable domain reads DAGVTQSPTHLIKTRGQQVTLRCSPKSGHDTVSWYQQALGQGPQFIFQYYEEEERQRGNFPDRFSGHQFPNYSSELNVNALLLGDSALYLCASSLRSLSAGTEAFFGQGTRLTVV.

The chain uses TRBV5-1 and TRBJ1-1; possibly TRBD1 for D (6 bases). The ends were cut back, 2 bases at V and 4 bases at J, with 15 bases in the middle. This CDR3 is built from 15 residues. Per the germline V gene, CDR1 is SGHRS and CDR2 is YFSETQ. The CDR3 reads CASSFTGSPGTEAFF. In nucleotides, the CDR3 is TGCGCCAGCAGCTTTACAGGGTCCCCGGGCACTGAAGCTTTCTTT.

The genes are TRBV5-5 and TRBJ1-3; D unclear. The V gene lost 4 bases and the J gene lost 0 bases, with 11 bases spanning the gap. This CDR3 comprises 15 residues. Germline V gene sequence: CDR1 SGHKS, CDR2 YYEKEE (reference sequence). The CDR3 DNA is TGTGCCAGCAGCGCCGAGCCCCGCTCTGGAAACACCATATATTTT. It translates to CASSAEPRSGNTIYF.

The J gene is TRBJ1-2, the V gene TRBV18; 8 bases fit TRBD1. The CDR3 runs to 16 residues. With 2 bases clipped from V and 3 bases from J, the junction kept 8 bases outside the gene matches. Germline V lookup: CDR1 KGHSH, CDR2 LQKENI. The CDR3 region has the DNA TGTGCCAGCTCACCAGGAGCTACAGGGGGATACTATGGCTACACCTTC. This sequence encodes CASSPGATGGYYGYTF. Full variable domain (rest looked up from reference TRBV18 and TRBJ1-2): NAGVMQNPRHLVRRRGQEARLRCSPMKGHSHVYWYRQLPEEGLKFMVYLQKENIIDESGMPKERFSAEFPKEGPSILRIQQVVRGDSAAYFCASSPGATGGYYGYTFGSGTRLTVV.

For the CDR3, the DNA is TGTGCCTGGAGTCCCCGGGGGGCCTTCGCATATGGCTACACCTTC. Encoded protein: CAWSPRGAFAYGYTF. V usage is TRBV30 and J usage is TRBJ1-2; D is perhaps TRBD1 (6 bases). Germline V gene data show CDR1 as GTSNPN and CDR2 as SVGIG (reference sequence). CDR3 size: 15 residues. V was pared by 2 bases and J by 5 bases, with 18 bases between. Combining the CDR3 with reference TRBV30 and TRBJ1-2 gives the whole variable domain SQTIHQWPATLVQPVGSPLSLECTVEGTSNPNLYWYRQAAGRGLQLLFYSVGIGQISSEVPQNLSASRPQDRQFILSSKKLLLSDSGFYLCAWSPRGAFAYGYTFGSGTRLTVV.

This clone was picked up a small number of times. V usage is TRBV27 and J usage is TRBJ2-1; D is perhaps TRBD1 (5 bases). CDR3 length equals 13 residues. Trimming pared 7 bases from V and 6 bases from J, leaving 13 bases between. The germline gives CDR1 MNHEY, CDR2 SMNVEV (reference sequence). CDR3: CASTPGPSNEQFF. CDR3 sequence (DNA): TGTGCCAGCACCCCAGGGCCTTCCAATGAGCAGTTCTTC.

This clone was observed a handful of times. The chain joins TRBV6-5 to TRBJ2-4; TRBD2 agrees at 7 bases. In germline, CDR1 is MNHEY, CDR2 SVGAGI. With V trimmed by 5 bases and J by 6 bases, 10 bases remained unmatched. The CDR3 sequence is 15 residues long. The CDR3 sequence: CASSAGPPGGNIQYF. CDR3 DNA sequence: TGTGCCAGCAGTGCGGGCCCCCCGGGGGGAAACATTCAGTACTTC.

The chain uses TRBV9 and TRBJ2-1; TRBD2 might be the D (6 bases). In germline, CDR1 is SGDLS, CDR2 YYNGEE. CDR3 size: 15 residues. Trimming left V 2 bases short and J 0 bases short, with 9 bases between. The CDR3, as DNA: TGTGCCAGCAGCGTGATAGCGGACTCCTACAATGAGCAGTTCTTC. Its protein product is CASSVIADSYNEQFF.

V is TRBV2 and J is TRBJ2-5, with no clear D. The CDR3 sequence is 10 residues long. The V gene's germline CDR1 is SNHLY and CDR2 FYNNEI. With 8 bases removed from V and 7 bases from J, the gap between germline ends came to 8 bases. CDR3 in amino acids: CASDNRTQYF. For the CDR3, the DNA is TGTGCCAGCGACAATAGGACCCAGTACTTC.